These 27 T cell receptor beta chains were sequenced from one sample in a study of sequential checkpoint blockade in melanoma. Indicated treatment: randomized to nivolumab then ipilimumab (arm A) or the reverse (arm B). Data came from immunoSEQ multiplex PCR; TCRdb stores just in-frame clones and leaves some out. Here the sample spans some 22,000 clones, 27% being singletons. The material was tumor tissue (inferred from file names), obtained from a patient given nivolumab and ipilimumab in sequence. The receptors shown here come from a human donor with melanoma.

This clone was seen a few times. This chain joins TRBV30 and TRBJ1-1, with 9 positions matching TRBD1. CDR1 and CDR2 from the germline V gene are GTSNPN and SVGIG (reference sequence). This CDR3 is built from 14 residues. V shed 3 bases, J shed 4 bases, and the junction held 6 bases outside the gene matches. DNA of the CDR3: TGTGCCTGGAGCCACAGGGGGCGGTCCACTGAAGCTTTCTTT. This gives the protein CAWSHRGRSTEAFF.

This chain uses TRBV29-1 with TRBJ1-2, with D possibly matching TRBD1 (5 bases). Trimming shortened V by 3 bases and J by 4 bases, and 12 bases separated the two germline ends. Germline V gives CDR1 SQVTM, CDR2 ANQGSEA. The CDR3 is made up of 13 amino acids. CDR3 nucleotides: TGCAGCGTTGATACAGGTCTTTCCTATGGCTACACCTTC. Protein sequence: CSVDTGLSYGYTF.

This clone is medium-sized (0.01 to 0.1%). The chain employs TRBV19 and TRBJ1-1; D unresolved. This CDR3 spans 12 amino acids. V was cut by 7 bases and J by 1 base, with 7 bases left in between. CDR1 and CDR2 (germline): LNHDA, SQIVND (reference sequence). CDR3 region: CASKSRNTEAFF. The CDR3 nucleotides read TGTGCCAGTAAGTCCAGGAACACTGAAGCTTTCTTT.

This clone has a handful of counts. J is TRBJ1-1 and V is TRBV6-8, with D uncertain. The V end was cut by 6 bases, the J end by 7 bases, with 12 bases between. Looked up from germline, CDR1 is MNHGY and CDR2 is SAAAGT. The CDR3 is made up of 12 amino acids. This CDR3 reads CASSLTDIEAFF. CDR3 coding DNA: TGTGCCAGCAGCCTCACAGATATTGAAGCTTTCTTT.

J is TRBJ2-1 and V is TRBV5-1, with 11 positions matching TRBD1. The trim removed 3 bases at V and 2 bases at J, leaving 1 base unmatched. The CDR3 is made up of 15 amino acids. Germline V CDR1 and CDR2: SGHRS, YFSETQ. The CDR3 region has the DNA TGCGCCAGCAGCTCGGGACAGGGGGCCTACAATGAGCAGTTCTTC. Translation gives CASSSGQGAYNEQFF.

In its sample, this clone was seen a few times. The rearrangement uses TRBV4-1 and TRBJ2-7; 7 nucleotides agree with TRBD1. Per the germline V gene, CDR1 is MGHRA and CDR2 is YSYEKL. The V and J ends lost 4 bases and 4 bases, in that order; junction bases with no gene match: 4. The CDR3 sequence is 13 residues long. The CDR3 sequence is CASSPGQLYEQYF. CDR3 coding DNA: TGCGCCAGCAGCCCGGGACAGCTTTACGAGCAGTACTTC.

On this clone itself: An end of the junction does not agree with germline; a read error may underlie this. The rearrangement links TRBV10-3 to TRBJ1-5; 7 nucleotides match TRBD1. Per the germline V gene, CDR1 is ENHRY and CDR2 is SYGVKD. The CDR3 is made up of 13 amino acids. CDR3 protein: CASSESTGSPQHF. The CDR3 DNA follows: TGTGCCAGCAGTGAGTCGACAGGGAGCCCCCAGCATTTT.

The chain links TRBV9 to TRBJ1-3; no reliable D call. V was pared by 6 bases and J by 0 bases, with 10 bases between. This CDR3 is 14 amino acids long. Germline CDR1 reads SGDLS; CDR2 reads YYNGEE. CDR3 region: CASNRLSSGNTIYF. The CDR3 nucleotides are TGTGCCAGCAACCGACTGAGCTCTGGAAACACCATATATTTT.

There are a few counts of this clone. Here the CDR3 reads CASSLVSNYNEQFF. The CDR3 nucleotides read TGTGCCAGCAGCTTAGTCTCCAACTACAATGAGCAGTTCTTC. This chain links TRBV7-4 with TRBJ2-1; D unclear. V was cut by 1 base and J by 3 bases, with 7 bases left in between. The CDR3 has 14 residues. CDR1 is SGHVT and CDR2 is SQSDAQ in the germline V gene.

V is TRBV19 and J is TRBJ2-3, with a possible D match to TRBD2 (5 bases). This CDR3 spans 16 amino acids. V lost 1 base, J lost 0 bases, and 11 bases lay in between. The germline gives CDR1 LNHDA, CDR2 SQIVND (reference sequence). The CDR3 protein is CASSIGGAPSTDTQYF. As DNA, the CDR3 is TGTGCCAGTAGTATAGGGGGAGCGCCTAGCACAGATACGCAGTATTTT.

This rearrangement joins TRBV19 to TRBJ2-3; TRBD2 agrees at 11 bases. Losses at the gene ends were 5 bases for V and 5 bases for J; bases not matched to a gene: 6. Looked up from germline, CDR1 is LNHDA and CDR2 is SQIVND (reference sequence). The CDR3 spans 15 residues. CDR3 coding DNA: TGTGCCAGTAGTTCCATAGCGGGAGGGGGAGATACGCAGTATTTT. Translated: CASSSIAGGGDTQYF. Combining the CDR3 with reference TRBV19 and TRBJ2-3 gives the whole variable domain DGGITQSPKYLFRKEGQNVTLSCEQNLNHDAMYWYRQDPGQGLRLIYYSQIVNDFQKGDIAEGYSVSREKKESFPLTVTSAQKNPTAFYLCASSSIAGGGDTQYFGPGTRLTVL.

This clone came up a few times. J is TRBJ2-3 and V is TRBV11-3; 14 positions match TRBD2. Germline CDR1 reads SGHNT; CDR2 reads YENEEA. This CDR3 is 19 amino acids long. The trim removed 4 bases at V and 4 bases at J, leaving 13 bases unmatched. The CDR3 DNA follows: TGTGCCAGCAGCTCTTCACCGGGACTAGCGGGAGAGTCGGCAGATACGCAGTATTTT. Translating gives CASSSSPGLAGESADTQYF.

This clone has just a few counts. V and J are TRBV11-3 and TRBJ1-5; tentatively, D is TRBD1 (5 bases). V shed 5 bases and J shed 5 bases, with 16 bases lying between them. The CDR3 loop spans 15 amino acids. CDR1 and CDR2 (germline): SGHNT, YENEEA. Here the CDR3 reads CASSELTGGDQPQHF. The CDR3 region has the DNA TGTGCCAGCAGCGAATTAACTGGGGGTGATCAGCCCCAGCATTTT.

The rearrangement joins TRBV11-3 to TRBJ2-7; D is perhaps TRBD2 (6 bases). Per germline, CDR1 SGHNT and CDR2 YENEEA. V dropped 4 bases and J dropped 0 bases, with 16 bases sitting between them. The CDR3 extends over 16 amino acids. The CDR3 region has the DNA TGTGCCAGCAGCTCTCGGTGGGCGACTAGCTCCTACGAGCAGTACTTC. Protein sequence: CASSSRWATSSYEQYF.

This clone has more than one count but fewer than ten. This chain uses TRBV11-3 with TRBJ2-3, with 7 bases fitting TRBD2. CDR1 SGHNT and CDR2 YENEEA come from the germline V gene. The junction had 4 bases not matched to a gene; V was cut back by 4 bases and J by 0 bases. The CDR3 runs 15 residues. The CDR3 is CASSSFGRSTDTQYF. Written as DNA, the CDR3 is TGTGCCAGCAGCTCATTCGGGAGGAGCACAGATACGCAGTATTTT. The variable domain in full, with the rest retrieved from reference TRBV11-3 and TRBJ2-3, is EAGVVQSPRYKIIEKKQPVAFWCNPISGHNTLYWYLQNLGQGPELLIRYENEEAVDDSQLPKDRFSAERLKGVDSTLKIQPAELGDSAVYLCASSSFGRSTDTQYFGPGTRLTVL.

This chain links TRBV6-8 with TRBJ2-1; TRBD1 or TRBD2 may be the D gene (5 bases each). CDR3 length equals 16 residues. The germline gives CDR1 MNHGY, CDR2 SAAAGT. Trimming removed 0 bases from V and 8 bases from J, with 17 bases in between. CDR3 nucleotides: TGTGCCAGCAGTTACTCAGGGACCAAGAGGGGTGATGAGCAGTTCTTC. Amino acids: CASSYSGTKRGDEQFF.

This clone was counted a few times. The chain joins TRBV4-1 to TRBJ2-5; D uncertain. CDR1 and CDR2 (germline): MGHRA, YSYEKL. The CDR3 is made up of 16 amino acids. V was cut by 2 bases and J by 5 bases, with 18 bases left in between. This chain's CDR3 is CASSQTWSRSYETQYF. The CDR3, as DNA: TGCGCCAGCAGCCAAACATGGTCTAGGTCGTATGAGACCCAGTACTTC.

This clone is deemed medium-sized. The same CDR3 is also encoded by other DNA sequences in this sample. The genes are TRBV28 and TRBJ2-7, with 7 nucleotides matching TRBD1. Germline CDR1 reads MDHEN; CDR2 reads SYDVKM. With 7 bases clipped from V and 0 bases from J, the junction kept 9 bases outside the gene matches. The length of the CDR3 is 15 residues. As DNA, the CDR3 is TGTGCCAGCACCTTGACCGGGACAGCCTCCTACGAGCAGTACTTC. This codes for CASTLTGTASYEQYF. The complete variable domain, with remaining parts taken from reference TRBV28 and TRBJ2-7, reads DVKVTQSSRYLVKRTGEKVFLECVQDMDHENMFWYRQDPGLGLRLIYFSYDVKMKEKGDIPEGYSVSREKKERFSLILESASTNQTSMYLCASTLTGTASYEQYFGPGTRLTVT.

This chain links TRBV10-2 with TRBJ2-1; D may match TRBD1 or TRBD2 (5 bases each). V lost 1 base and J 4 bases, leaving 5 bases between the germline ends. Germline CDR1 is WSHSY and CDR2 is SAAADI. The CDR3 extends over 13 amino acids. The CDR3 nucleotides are TGCGCCAGCAGTGAGTGGGGGTACAATGAGCAGTTCTTC. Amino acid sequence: CASSEWGYNEQFF.

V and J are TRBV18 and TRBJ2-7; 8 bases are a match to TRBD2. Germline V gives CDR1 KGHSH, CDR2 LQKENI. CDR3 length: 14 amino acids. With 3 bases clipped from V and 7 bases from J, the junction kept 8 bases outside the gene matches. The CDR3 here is CASSPSGGTGEQYF. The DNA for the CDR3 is TGTGCCAGCTCACCGTCGGGGGGGACGGGAGAGCAGTACTTC.

The CDR3 is CASSHTSQVMNTEAFF. In DNA form, the CDR3 reads TGTGCCAGCAGCCATACAAGTCAAGTCATGAACACTGAAGCTTTCTTT. This rearrangement joins TRBV11-3 to TRBJ1-1; D ambiguous. Trimming shortened V by 5 bases and J by 0 bases, and 16 bases separated the two germline ends. The CDR3 spans 16 residues. Germline V gene data show CDR1 as SGHNT and CDR2 as YENEEA.

The CDR3 DNA sequence: TGTGCCAGCAGCCAAGTAGGCCTTCCGGATACGCAGTATTTT. Translation gives CASSQVGLPDTQYF. This chain links TRBV7-6 with TRBJ2-3; D is undetermined. The CDR3 spans 14 residues. The ends were cut back, 5 bases at V and 6 bases at J, with 15 bases in the middle. CDR1 is SGHVS, CDR2 FNYEAQ, per germline.

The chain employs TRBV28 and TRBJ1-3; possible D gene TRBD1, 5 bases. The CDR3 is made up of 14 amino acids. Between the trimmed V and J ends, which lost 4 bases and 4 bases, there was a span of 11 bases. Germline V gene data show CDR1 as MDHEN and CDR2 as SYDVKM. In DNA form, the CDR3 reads TGTGCCAGCAGTTCAGCACAGGTGGGAAACACCATATATTTT. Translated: CASSSAQVGNTIYF. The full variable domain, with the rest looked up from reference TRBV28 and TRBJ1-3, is DVKVTQSSRYLVKRTGEKVFLECVQDMDHENMFWYRQDPGLGLRLIYFSYDVKMKEKGDIPEGYSVSREKKERFSLILESASTNQTSMYLCASSSAQVGNTIYFGEGSWLTVV.

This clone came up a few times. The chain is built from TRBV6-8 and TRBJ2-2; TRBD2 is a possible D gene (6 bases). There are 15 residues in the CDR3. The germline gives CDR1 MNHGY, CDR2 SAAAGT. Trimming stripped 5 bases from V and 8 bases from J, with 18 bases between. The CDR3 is CASSHRRDPGGELFF. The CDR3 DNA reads TGTGCCAGCAGTCACAGGCGGGACCCTGGGGGGGAGCTGTTTTTT.

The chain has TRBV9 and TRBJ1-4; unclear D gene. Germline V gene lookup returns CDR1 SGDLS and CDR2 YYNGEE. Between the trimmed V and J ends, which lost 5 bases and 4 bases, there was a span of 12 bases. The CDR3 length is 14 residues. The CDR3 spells CASSEIGFNEKLFF. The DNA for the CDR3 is TGTGCCAGCAGTGAAATAGGGTTTAATGAAAAACTGTTTTTT.

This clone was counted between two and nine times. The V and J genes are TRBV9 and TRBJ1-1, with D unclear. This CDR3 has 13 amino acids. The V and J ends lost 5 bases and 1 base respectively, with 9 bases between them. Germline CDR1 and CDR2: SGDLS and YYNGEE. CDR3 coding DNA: TGTGCCAGCAGTGAGGGCCGGAACACTGAAGCTTTCTTT. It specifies CASSEGRNTEAFF.

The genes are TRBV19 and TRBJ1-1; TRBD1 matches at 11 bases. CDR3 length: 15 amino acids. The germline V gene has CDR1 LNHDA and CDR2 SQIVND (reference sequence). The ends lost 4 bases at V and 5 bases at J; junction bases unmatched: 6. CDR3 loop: CASSNGQGAWTEAFF. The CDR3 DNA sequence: TGTGCCAGTAGTAATGGACAGGGGGCGTGGACTGAAGCTTTCTTT.